These 3 T cell receptor beta chains share one sample of origin, sequenced in a study of blood T cell repertoires in COVID-19. The data were produced by immunoSEQ multiplex PCR, yet TCRdb's version contains in-frame clones alone and is incomplete. The sample lists about 270,000 clones, 88% seen once, with less than 3% in the top ten. The sequenced sample was PBMCs or T cells enriched from blood (not recorded which). All receptors come from a woman aged 45-65 years who had recovered from COVID-19.

The chain has TRBV4-2 and TRBJ2-3; 11 nucleotides line up with TRBD2. This CDR3 is built from 16 residues. Germline CDR1 reads LGHNA; CDR2 reads YNFKEQ. Trimming at V came to 5 bases and at J to 0 bases, leaving 4 bases not matched to a gene. For the CDR3, the DNA is TGTGCCAGCAGCAGGACTAGCGGGCACAGCACAGATACGCAGTATTTT. Translating gives CASSRTSGHSTDTQYF.

This sequence joins TRBV6-2 or TRBV6-3 and TRBJ1-2; no clear D gene. The V gene's germline CDR1 is MNHEY and CDR2 SVGEGT. The CDR3 loop spans 13 amino acids. Trimming removed 4 bases at V and 7 bases at J, with 13 bases between. In DNA, the CDR3 is TGTGCCAGCAGTTGGCAGGAACCCATTGGCTACACCTTC. It translates to CASSWQEPIGYTF.

This rearrangement joins TRBV7-2 to TRBJ2-3, with 12 bases aligning to TRBD2. Germline loops: CDR1 SGHTA, CDR2 FQGNSA. Germline trimming cut 2 bases from V and 5 bases from J; bases unmatched to any gene: 8. CDR3 length: 17 residues. This chain's CDR3 is CASSLSLAGGQGDTQYF. Here the CDR3 DNA reads TGTGCCAGCAGCTTATCTCTAGCGGGAGGGCAAGGAGATACGCAGTATTTT.